The 19 T cell receptor beta chains below all came from one sample that was sequenced in a study of response to subunit inactivated influenza vaccine. A single record per CDR3 protein comes from TCRdb applying MiXCR to the RT-PCR reads. In the table there are some 850,000 distinct CDR3 sequences, less than 20% of which are singletons. This sample comprised PBMCs from blood, obtained roughly 5 days after vaccination. All receptors derive from a man over 45 who received an inactivated influenza vaccine.

The CDR3: CASSFRLADNNEQFF. The CDR3 DNA is TGTGCCAGCAGCTTCCGGCTAGCGGACAACAATGAGCAGTTCTTC. This chain joins TRBV5-5 and TRBJ2-1; TRBD2 aligns across 7 bases. Looked up from germline, CDR1 is SGHKS and CDR2 is YYEKEE (reference sequence). Germline trimming cut 2 bases from V and 5 bases from J; bases unmatched to any gene: 7. The CDR3 runs to 15 residues.

This clonotype was recorded many times. The rearrangement links TRBV12-3 or TRBV12-4 to TRBJ1-2; D gene uncertain. CDR3 length equals 13 residues. Trimming shortened V by 5 bases and J by 4 bases, and 11 bases separated the two germline ends. This CDR3 reads CASSPDGAYGYTF. The CDR3 nucleotides are TGTGCCAGCAGTCCGGATGGAGCCTATGGCTACACCTTC.

As regards this clonotype: A much larger clone differs by one base, so this may be a read error. The chain is built from TRBV7-9 and TRBJ2-3, with D unclear. Germline CDR1 and CDR2: SEHNR and FQNEAQ (reference sequence). This CDR3 spans 11 amino acids. V dropped 11 bases and J dropped 1 base, with 7 bases sitting between them. The CDR3 sequence is CASQGTDTQYF. The CDR3 DNA sequence: TGTGCCTCCCAGGGCACAGATACGCAGTATTTT.

This rearrangement joins TRBV20-1 to TRBJ2-1, with 8 bases fitting TRBD2. With V trimmed by 3 bases and J by 0 bases, 10 bases remained unmatched. CDR1 and CDR2 (germline): DFQATT, SNEGSKA (reference sequence). The CDR3 covers 17 residues. Here the CDR3 DNA reads TGCAGTGCTAGCCCGGGACTAGGTTCTAGCTCCTACAATGAGCAGTTCTTC. It specifies CSASPGLGSSSYNEQFF.

Only a few counts were recorded for this clonotype. The genes are TRBV20-1 and TRBJ2-7, with 8 bases lining up with TRBD1. This CDR3 has 15 residues. Looked up from germline, CDR1 is DFQATT and CDR2 is SNEGSKA (reference sequence). Trimming at V came to 0 bases and at J to 2 bases, leaving 6 bases not matched to a gene. CDR3 bases: TGCAGTGCTAGAGATCACCGGACAGGGCCCTACGAGCAGTACTTC. It codes for CSARDHRTGPYEQYF.

CDR3 DNA sequence: TGTGCCAGCAGTTATGAAGTCAGGGGGGCCAATGAGCAGTTCTTC. This encodes CASSYEVRGANEQFF. V usage is TRBV6-5 and J usage is TRBJ2-1, with D maybe TRBD1 (7 bases). V lost 3 bases and J lost 6, with 15 bases in between. Germline CDR1 MNHEY, CDR2 SVGAGI. CDR3 length: 15 residues.

This chain uses TRBV7-9 with TRBJ1-3; the D is unclear. The length of the CDR3 is 12 residues. V lost 5 bases and J 3 bases, leaving 5 bases between the germline ends. Germline V gives CDR1 SEHNR, CDR2 FQNEAQ (reference sequence). The CDR3 DNA reads as TGTGCCAGCAGCCCAGGTGGAAACACCATATATTTT. It codes for CASSPGGNTIYF. Combining the CDR3 with reference TRBV7-9 and TRBJ1-3 gives the whole variable domain DTGVSQNPRHKITKRGQNVTFRCDPISEHNRLYWYRQTLGQGPEFLTYFQNEAQLEKSRLLSDRFSAERPKGSFSTLEIQRTEQGDSAMYLCASSPGGNTIYFGEGSWLTVV.

This clonotype has only a few counts. V gene TRBV12-3 or TRBV12-4 combines with J gene TRBJ2-2; the match to TRBD2 covers 8 bases. The CDR3 is 16 residues long. The V gene end was trimmed by 0 bases and the J gene end by 7 bases; junction bases not matched to a gene: 7. The CDR3 sequence is CASSLALGGAYGELFF. CDR3 bases: TGTGCCAGCAGTTTAGCGCTCGGGGGGGCATACGGGGAGCTGTTTTTT.

This clonotype was seen only a few times. The gene calls are TRBV20-1 and TRBJ2-1; either TRBD1 or TRBD2 may supply D (6 bases each). Germline V gives CDR1 DFQATT, CDR2 SNEGSKA (reference sequence). V lost 3 bases to trimming and J lost 8 bases, with 17 bases between them. The CDR3 has 14 amino acids. The DNA of the CDR3 is TGCAGTGCTAGTCGACTAGGGGGTACGGATGAGCAGTTCTTC. Protein product: CSASRLGGTDEQFF.

This chain links TRBV4-3 with TRBJ1-5; D is unclear. Germline V gene lookup returns CDR1 LGHNA and CDR2 YSLEER. The V end was cut by 0 bases, the J end by 3 bases, with 12 bases between. The CDR3 is 16 amino acids. CDR3 DNA: TGCGCCAGCAGCCAAGATGTAGGAACCTTCAATCAGCCCCAGCATTTT. It encodes CASSQDVGTFNQPQHF.

This clonotype appeared a few times. The genes are TRBV21-1 and TRBJ2-1; no DNA check was done on the table's D call, TRBD2. TRBV21-1 represents a pseudogene. This CDR3 spans 19 amino acids. The CDR3 nucleotides read TGTGCCAGCAGCAAAGAGACTAGCGGGGGGCTTAGCTCCTACAATGAGCAGTTCTTC. Translation: CASSKETSGGLSSYNEQFF.

This clonotype was picked up a small number of times. The V and J genes are TRBV6-5 and TRBJ1-1; 9 bases are shared with TRBD1. This CDR3 has 17 amino acids. From germline, CDR1 is MNHEY and CDR2 SVGAGI. The junction had 7 bases not matched to a gene; V was cut back by 2 bases and J by 0 bases. CDR3 sequence: CASSYTRDREVNTEAFF. In DNA form, the CDR3 reads TGTGCCAGCAGTTACACCCGGGACAGGGAAGTGAACACTGAAGCTTTCTTT.

This clonotype was seen repeatedly, ten times or more. The V gene is TRBV7-9, the J gene TRBJ2-3, with 7 bases lining up with TRBD2. This CDR3 comprises 15 residues. The V and J ends lost 2 bases and 2 bases, in that order; junction bases with no gene match: 4. CDR1 is SEHNR, CDR2 FQNEAQ, per germline (reference sequence). CDR3 sequence (DNA): TGTGCCAGCAGCTTATCTCGGGGGGTCACAGATACGCAGTATTTT. Protein product: CASSLSRGVTDTQYF.

This chain uses TRBV7-2 with TRBJ2-3; D is possibly TRBD1 (5 bases). The CDR3 spans 14 residues. The germline CDR1 and CDR2 sequences are SGHTA and FQGNSA. The V end was cut by 2 bases, the J end by 4 bases, with 10 bases between. The CDR3 spells CASSLFGAADTQYF. The DNA of the CDR3 is TGTGCCAGCAGCTTATTTGGGGCCGCAGATACGCAGTATTTT.

This clonotype appeared many times. The CDR3, as DNA: TGCAGTGCGCCATCCCTGGGGGCGACATTGGGCGAGCAGTACTTC. It is translated as CSAPSLGATLGEQYF. The V and J genes are TRBV20-1 and TRBJ2-7, with D possibly TRBD1 on 6 matching bases. Per the germline V gene, CDR1 is DFQATT and CDR2 is SNEGSKA (reference sequence). V shed 6 bases and J shed 6 bases, with 24 bases lying between them. This CDR3 is built from 15 residues.

V usage is TRBV5-1 and J usage is TRBJ2-7; 7 bases align to TRBD1. CDR3 length: 15 amino acids. Unmatched junction bases numbered 10, after V lost 4 bases and J lost 3 bases. The V gene's germline CDR1 is SGHRS and CDR2 YFSETQ. CDR3 in amino acids: CASSRSTGFSYEQYF. The CDR3 DNA follows: TGCGCCAGCAGCAGATCGACAGGGTTTAGCTACGAGCAGTACTTC.

The rearrangement joins TRBV12-3 or TRBV12-4 to TRBJ1-1, with D perhaps TRBD1 (6 bases). The V end was cut by 6 bases, the J end by 3 bases, with 17 bases between. This CDR3 spans 15 amino acids. CDR3 sequence (DNA): TGTGCCAGCAGCAACAGGGCAAGAGGTCACACTGAAGCTTTCTTT. It is translated as CASSNRARGHTEAFF.

The chain combines TRBV4-3 with TRBJ2-1; no clear D gene. Germline loops: CDR1 LGHNA, CDR2 YSLEER. CDR3 length: 17 amino acids. Between the trimmed V and J ends, which lost 0 bases and 4 bases, there was a span of 16 bases. CDR3 in amino acids: CASSQDRVVYNYNEQFF. For the CDR3, the DNA is TGCGCCAGCAGCCAAGATCGGGTGGTATACAATTACAATGAGCAGTTCTTC.

The CDR3 reads CASSLGEPGGAQETQYF. In DNA, the CDR3 is TGTGCCAGCAGCTTGGGAGAACCGGGGGGCGCACAAGAGACCCAGTACTTC. The chain uses TRBV5-6 and TRBJ2-5; TRBD2 might be the D (7 bases). Germline V gene sequence: CDR1 SGHDT, CDR2 YYEEEE. Between the trimmed V and J ends, which lost 0 bases and 2 bases, there was a span of 17 bases. The CDR3 totals 17 residues.